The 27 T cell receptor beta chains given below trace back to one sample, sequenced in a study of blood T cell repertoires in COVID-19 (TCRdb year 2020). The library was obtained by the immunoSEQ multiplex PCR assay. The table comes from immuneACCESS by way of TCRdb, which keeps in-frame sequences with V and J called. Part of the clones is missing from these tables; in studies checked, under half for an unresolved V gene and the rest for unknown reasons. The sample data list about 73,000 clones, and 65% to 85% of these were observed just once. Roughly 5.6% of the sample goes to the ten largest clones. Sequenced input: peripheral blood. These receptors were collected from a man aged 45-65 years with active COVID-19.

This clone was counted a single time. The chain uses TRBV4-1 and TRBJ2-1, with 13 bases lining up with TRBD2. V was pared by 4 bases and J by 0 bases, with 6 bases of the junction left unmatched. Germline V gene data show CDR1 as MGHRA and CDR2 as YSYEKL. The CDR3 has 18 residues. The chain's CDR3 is CASSPITSGGASYNEQFF. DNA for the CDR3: TGCGCCAGCAGCCCAATCACTAGCGGGGGGGCCTCCTACAATGAGCAGTTCTTC.

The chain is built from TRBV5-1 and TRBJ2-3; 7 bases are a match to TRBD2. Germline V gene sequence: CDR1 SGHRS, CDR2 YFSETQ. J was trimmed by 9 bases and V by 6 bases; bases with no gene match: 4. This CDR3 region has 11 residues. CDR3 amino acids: CASTGEGTQYF. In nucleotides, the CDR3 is TGCGCCAGCACCGGGGAGGGGACGCAGTATTTT.

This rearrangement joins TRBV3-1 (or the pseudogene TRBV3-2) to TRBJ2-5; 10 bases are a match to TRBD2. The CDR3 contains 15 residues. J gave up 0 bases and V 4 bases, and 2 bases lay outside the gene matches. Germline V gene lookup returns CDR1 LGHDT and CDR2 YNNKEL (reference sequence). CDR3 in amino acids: CASSRLAGNQETQYF. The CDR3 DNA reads TGTGCCAGCAGCCGACTAGCGGGTAACCAAGAGACCCAGTACTTC.

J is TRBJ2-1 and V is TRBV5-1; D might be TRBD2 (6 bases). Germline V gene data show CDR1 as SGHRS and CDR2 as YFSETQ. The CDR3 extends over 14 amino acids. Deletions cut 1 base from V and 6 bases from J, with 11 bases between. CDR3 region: CASSLSSGSNEQFF. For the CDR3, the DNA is TGCGCCAGCAGCTTGAGTTCCGGGAGCAATGAGCAGTTCTTC.

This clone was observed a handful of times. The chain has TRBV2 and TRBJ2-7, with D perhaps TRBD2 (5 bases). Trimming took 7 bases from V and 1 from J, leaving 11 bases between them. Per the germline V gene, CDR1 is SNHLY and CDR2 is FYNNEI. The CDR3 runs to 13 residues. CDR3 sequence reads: CASTSGKSYEQYF. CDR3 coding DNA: TGTGCCAGCACATCCGGGAAATCCTACGAGCAGTACTTC.

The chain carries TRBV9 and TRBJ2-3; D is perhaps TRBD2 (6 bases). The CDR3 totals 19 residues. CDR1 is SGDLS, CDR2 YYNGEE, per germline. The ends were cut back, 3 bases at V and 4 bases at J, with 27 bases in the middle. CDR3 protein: CASSARPTGGGRRADTQYF. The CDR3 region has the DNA TGTGCCAGCAGCGCCCGACCGACCGGAGGAGGGAGAAGGGCAGATACGCAGTATTTT.

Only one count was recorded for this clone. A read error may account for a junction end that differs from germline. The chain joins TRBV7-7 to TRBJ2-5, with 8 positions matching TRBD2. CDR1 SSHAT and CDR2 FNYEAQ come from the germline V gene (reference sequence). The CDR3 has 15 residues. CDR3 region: CASSLAGGVSETQYF. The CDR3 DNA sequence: TGTGCTAGCAGCTTAGCCGGGGGGGTTTCGGAGACCCAGTACTTC.

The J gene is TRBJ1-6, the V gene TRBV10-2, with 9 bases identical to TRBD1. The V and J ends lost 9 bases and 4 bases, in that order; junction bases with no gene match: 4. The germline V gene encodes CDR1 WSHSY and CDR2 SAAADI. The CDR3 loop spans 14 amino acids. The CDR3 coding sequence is TGCGCCAGTAATGACAGGGGGTATAATTCACCCCTCCACTTT. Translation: CASNDRGYNSPLHF.

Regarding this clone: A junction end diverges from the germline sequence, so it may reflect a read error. The CDR3 region is CASSLGGDRAADF. CDR3 nucleotides: TGTGCCAGCTCACTCGGGGGCGACAGGGCGGCGGACTTC. This sequence joins TRBV18 and TRBJ2-5; TRBD1 might be the D (7 bases). This CDR3 comprises 13 residues. In germline, CDR1 is KGHSH, CDR2 LQKENI. Looking up the rest from reference TRBV18 and TRBJ2-5 gives the full variable domain: NAGVMQNPRHLVRRRGQEARLRCSPMKGHSHVYWYRQLPEEGLKFMVYLQKENIIDESGMPKERFSAEFPKEGPSILRIQQVVRGDSAAYFCASSLGGDRAADFGPGTRLLVL.

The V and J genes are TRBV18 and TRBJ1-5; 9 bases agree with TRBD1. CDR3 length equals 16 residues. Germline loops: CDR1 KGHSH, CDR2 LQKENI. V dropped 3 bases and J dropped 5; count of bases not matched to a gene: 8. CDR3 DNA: TGTGCCAGCTCACCCGATCGACAGGGGGTTGATCAGCCCCAGCATTTT. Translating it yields CASSPDRQGVDQPQHF. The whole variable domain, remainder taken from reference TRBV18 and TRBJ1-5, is NAGVMQNPRHLVRRRGQEARLRCSPMKGHSHVYWYRQLPEEGLKFMVYLQKENIIDESGMPKERFSAEFPKEGPSILRIQQVVRGDSAAYFCASSPDRQGVDQPQHFGDGTRLSIL.

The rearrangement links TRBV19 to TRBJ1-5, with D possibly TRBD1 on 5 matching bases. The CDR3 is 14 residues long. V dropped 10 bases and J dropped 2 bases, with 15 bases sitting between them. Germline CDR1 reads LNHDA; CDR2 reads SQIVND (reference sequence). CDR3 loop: CATRRGEGNQPQHF. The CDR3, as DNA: TGTGCCACCCGGAGGGGAGAAGGCAATCAGCCCCAGCATTTT.

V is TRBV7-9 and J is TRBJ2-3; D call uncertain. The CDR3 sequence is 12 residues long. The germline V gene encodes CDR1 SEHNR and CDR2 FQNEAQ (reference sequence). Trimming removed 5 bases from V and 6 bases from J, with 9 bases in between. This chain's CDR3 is CASSLVQDTQYF. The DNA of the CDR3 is TGTGCCAGCAGCCTCGTGCAGGATACGCAGTATTTT.

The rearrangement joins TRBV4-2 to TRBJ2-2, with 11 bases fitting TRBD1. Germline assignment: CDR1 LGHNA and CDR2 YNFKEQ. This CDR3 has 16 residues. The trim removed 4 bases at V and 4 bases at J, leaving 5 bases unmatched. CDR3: CASSLGQGAGTGELFF. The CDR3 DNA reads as TGTGCCAGCAGCCTAGGACAGGGGGCGGGCACCGGGGAGCTGTTTTTT.

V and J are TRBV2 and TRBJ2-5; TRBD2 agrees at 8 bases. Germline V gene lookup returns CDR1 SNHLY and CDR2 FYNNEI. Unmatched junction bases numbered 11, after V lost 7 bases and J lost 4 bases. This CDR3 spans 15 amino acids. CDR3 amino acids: CASTRGGLAGETQYF. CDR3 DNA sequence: TGTGCCAGCACTCGAGGGGGGCTAGCGGGAGAGACCCAGTACTTC.

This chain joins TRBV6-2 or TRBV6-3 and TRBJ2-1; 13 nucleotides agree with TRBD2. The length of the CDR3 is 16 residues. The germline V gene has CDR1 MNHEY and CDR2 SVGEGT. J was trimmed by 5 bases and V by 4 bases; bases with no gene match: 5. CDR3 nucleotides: TGTGCCAGCAGTTTGTGGACTAGCGGGAGCCACAATGAGCAGTTCTTC. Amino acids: CASSLWTSGSHNEQFF.

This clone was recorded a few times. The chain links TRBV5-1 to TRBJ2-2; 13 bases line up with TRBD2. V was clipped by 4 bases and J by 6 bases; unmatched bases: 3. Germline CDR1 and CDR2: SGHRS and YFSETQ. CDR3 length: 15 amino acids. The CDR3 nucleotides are TGCGCCAGCAGCCGGACTAGCGGGAGTCCCGGGGAGCTGTTTTTT. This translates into CASSRTSGSPGELFF.

The CDR3 sequence is CASSLDRANYGYTF. Here the CDR3 DNA reads TGTGCCAGCAGCTTGGACAGGGCTAACTATGGCTACACCTTC. The gene calls are TRBV7-9 and TRBJ1-2; 8 bases are a match to TRBD1. The CDR3 consists of 14 residues. Looked up from germline, CDR1 is SEHNR and CDR2 is FQNEAQ (reference sequence). Losses at the gene ends were 3 bases for V and 0 bases for J; bases not matched to a gene: 0. The full variable domain, rest sourced from reference TRBV7-9 and TRBJ1-2, is DTGVSQNPRHKITKRGQNVTFRCDPISEHNRLYWYRQTLGQGPEFLTYFQNEAQLEKSRLLSDRFSAERPKGSFSTLEIQRTEQGDSAMYLCASSLDRANYGYTFGSGTRLTVV.

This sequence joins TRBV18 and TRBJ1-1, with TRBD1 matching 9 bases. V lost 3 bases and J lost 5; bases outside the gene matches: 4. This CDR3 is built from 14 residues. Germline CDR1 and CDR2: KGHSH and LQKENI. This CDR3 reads CASSPATGGTEAFF. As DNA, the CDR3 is TGTGCCAGCTCACCCGCGACAGGGGGGACTGAAGCTTTCTTT.

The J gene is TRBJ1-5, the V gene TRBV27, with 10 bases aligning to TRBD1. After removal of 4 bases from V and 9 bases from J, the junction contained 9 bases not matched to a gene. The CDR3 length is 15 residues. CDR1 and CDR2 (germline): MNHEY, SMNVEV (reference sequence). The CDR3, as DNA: TGTGCCAGCAGTTGGGGACAGGGGTCCAGTGGGCCCCAGCATTTT. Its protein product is CASSWGQGSSGPQHF.

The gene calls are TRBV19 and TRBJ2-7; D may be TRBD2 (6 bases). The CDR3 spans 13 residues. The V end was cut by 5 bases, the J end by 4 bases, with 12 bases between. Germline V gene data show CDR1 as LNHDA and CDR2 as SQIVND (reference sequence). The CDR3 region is CASSLRDSYEQYF. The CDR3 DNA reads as TGTGCCAGTAGTCTCCGGGACTCTTACGAGCAGTACTTC.

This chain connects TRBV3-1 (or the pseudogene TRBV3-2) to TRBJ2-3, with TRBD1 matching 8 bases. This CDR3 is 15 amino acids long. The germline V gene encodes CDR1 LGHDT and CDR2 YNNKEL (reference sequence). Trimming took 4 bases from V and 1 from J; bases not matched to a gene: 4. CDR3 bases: TGTGCCAGCAGCCCACGGACAGGGCGCACAGATACGCAGTATTTT. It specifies CASSPRTGRTDTQYF.

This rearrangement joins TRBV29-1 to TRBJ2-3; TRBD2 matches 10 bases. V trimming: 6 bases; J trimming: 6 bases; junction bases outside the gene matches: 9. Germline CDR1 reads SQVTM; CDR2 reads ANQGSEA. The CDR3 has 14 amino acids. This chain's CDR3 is CSVDPSGSRDTQYF. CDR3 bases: TGCAGCGTGGACCCTAGCGGGAGCCGGGATACGCAGTATTTT.

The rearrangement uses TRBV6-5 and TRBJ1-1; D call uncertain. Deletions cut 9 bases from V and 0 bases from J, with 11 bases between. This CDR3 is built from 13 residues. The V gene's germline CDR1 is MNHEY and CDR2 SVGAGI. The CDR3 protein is CASFDTMNTEAFF. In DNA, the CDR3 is TGTGCCAGTTTTGATACTATGAACACTGAAGCTTTCTTT.

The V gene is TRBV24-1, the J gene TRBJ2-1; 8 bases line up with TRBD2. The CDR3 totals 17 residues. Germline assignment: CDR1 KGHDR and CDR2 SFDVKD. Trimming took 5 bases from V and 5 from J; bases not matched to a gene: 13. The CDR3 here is CATSGRYREGVDNEQFF. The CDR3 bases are TGTGCCACCAGTGGCCGCTATCGGGAGGGCGTCGACAATGAGCAGTTCTTC.

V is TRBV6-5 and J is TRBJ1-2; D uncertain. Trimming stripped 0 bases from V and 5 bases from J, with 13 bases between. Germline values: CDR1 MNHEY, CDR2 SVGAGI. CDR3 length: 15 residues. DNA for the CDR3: TGTGCCAGCAGTTACTCGGCATCCGCATTATATGGCTACACCTTC. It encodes CASSYSASALYGYTF.

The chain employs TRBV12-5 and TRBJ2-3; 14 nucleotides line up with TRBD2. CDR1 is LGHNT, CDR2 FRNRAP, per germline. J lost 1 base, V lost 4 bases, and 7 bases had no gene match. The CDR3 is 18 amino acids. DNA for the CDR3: TGTGCTAGTGGTTCGGATCCGGGACTAGCGGGGGGCACAGATACGCAGTATTTT. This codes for CASGSDPGLAGGTDTQYF.

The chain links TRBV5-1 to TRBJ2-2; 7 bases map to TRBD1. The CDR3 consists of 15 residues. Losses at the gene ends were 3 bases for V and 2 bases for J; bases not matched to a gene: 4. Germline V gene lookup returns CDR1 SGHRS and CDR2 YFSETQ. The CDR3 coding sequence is TGCGCCAGCAGCTCAGGGACAGTTAACACCGGGGAGCTGTTTTTT. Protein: CASSSGTVNTGELFF.